The rows below give T cell receptor beta chains drawn from one sample of a study of T cell responses to AZD1222 COVID-19 vaccine. The method was immunoSEQ multiplex PCR; TCRdb's version includes in-frame clones alone and lacks a portion of them. This sample carries some 90,000 clones, less than 90% of them seen once, and the ten largest clones take roughly 4.9%. The sequences come from peripheral blood, collected 28 days after the second AZD1222 dose. Receptors originate from an adult who received the AZD1222 COVID-19 vaccine. Both conserved end residues are part of each CDR3. The order of the fields is J gene, D gene, clone size, V gene, CDR3 DNA, CDR3 protein. The D gene is left open where the match is weak. Some rows mark clone size as missing; the rest say once, few, many or name a class of expanded clone.

TRBJ2-2,TRBD1,-,TRBV30,TGTGCCTGGACGGGACAGCACACCGGGGAGCTGTTTTTT,CAWTGQHTGELFF
TRBJ1-1,-,-,TRBV12-3/TRBV12-4,TGTGCCAGCAGTTTCGGGGGGCAGGGGAGGGCTTTCTTT,CASSFGGQGRAFF
TRBJ1-4,-,-,TRBV18,TGTGCCAGCTCACCTACAACTAATGAAAAACTGTTTTTT,CASSPTTNEKLFF
TRBJ1-2,TRBD1,-,TRBV30,TGTGCCTGGAAGCAGGGGGATTACTATGGCTACACCTTC,CAWKQGDYYGYTF
TRBJ1-4,-,-,TRBV18,TGTGCCAGCTCACCAGGGAGTGCTAATGAAAAACTGTTTTTT,CASSPGSANEKLFF
TRBJ2-5,-,once,TRBV2,TGTGCCAGCACACTACTCCAAAAAGAGACCCAGTACTTC,CASTLLQKETQYF
TRBJ1-2,-,-,TRBV2,TGTGCCAGCCGGGGAGGGGCGCAGAGGTATGGCTACACCTTC,CASRGGAQRYGYTF
TRBJ2-2,-,-,TRBV11-2,TGTGCCAGCAGGTCCTCCGGCGCGAACACCGGGGAGCTGTTTTTT,CASRSSGANTGELFF
TRBJ1-2,-,-,TRBV6-5,TGTGCCAGCAGTTACTCGGCAGGGATTCTTAACTATGGCTACACCTTC,CASSYSAGILNYGYTF
TRBJ1-3,-,few,TRBV6-5,TGTGCCAGCTCAGCAATCTCTGGAAACACCATATATTTT,CASSAISGNTIYF
TRBJ1-2,-,-,TRBV10-2,TGCGCCAGCAGAGAGAAGGGACTGATCAACTATGGCTACACCTTC,CASREKGLINYGYTF
TRBJ2-5,-,-,TRBV5-6,TGTGCCAGCAGCTTGTGGAGGGCGAAGACCCAGTACTTC,CASSLWRAKTQYF
TRBJ1-1,-,-,TRBV12-3/TRBV12-4,TGTGCCAGCACCCCCATGGAGGGAACTGAAGCTTTCTTT,CASTPMEGTEAFF
TRBJ2-1,-,once,TRBV6-5,TGTGCCAGCAGTTACGACGGGGGCAATGAGCAGTTCTTC,CASSYDGGNEQFF
TRBJ1-1,-,-,TRBV3-1/TRBV3-2,TGTGCCAGCAGCCAAGTGGGGATGAACACTGAAGCTTTCTTT,CASSQVGMNTEAFF
TRBJ1-1,-,-,TRBV27,TGTGCCAGCAGGAGTGGGACCCTTAGGGCTGAAGCTTTCTTT,CASRSGTLRAEAFF
TRBJ2-7,-,-,TRBV18,TGTGCCAGCTCACCCGCAATCTTAGGGGCGGGAGAGCAGTACTTC,CASSPAILGAGEQYF
TRBJ2-7,TRBD1,-,TRBV11-2,TGTGCCAGCAGCCTGGACAGGAACGAGCAGTACTTC,CASSLDRNEQYF
TRBJ1-1,-,-,TRBV29-1,TGCAGCGTTGTTGAGAACACTGAAGCTTTCTTT,CSVVENTEAFF
TRBJ1-1,-,-,TRBV18,TGTGCCAGCTCACCACGGGCTGGCCGTAACACTGAAGCTTTCTTT,CASSPRAGRNTEAFF
TRBJ2-7,-,-,TRBV6-5,TGTGCCAGCAGCCGACACCAGGCCGCCGAGCAGTACTTC,CASSRHQAAEQYF
TRBJ2-7,-,-,TRBV12-3/TRBV12-4,TGTGCCAGCAGCCCTGGGGGGGCGAGGGAGCAGTACTTC,CASSPGGAREQYF
TRBJ1-5,-,-,TRBV20-1,TGCAGTGCTAGTAGGCAGGTGAATCAGCCCCAGCATTTT,CSASRQVNQPQHF
TRBJ2-7,-,-,TRBV6-5,TGTGCCAGCAGAGGATCGGACTTTCAGTACTTC,CASRGSDFQYF
TRBJ2-7,-,-,TRBV6-4,TGTGCCAGCAGACGCCGGACAGAGATTTCCTACGAGCAGTACTTC,CASRRRTEISYEQYF
TRBJ2-7,TRBD2,-,TRBV5-1,TGCGCCAGCAGCTTACTAGCGGGACCTCGCTACGAGCAGTACTTC,CASSLLAGPRYEQYF
TRBJ1-1,-,-,TRBV12-5,TGTGCTAGTGGTTACTCGGGACAGAACACTGAAGCTTTCTTT,CASGYSGQNTEAFF
TRBJ2-7,-,-,TRBV11-2,TGTGCCAGCAGCCCTTCACCCTCCTACGAGCAGTACTTC,CASSPSPSYEQYF
TRBJ2-5,TRBD1,-,TRBV3-1/TRBV3-2,TGTGCCAGCAGCCAAGAAAAGGGACAGGGACAAGAGACCCAGTACTTC,CASSQEKGQGQETQYF